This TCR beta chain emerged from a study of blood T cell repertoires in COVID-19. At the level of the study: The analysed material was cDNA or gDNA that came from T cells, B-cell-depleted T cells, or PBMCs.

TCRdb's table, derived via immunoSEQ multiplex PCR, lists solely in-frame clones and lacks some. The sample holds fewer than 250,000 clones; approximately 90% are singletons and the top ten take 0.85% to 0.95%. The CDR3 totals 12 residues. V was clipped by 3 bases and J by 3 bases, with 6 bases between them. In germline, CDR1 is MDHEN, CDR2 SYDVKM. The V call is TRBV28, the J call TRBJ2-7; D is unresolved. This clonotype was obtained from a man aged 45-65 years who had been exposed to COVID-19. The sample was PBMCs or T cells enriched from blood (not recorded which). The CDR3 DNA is TGTGCCAGCAGTTTGCCCTACTACGAGCAGTACTTC. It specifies CASSLPYYEQYF.